Given below is one TCR beta chain in context. These data belong to a study of blood T cell repertoires in COVID-19. Overall study context: The United States, Italy and Spain were the sources of the acute and convalescent COVID-19 samples.

Sequencing was performed with immunoSEQ multiplex PCR; in TCRdb, only in-frame clones are kept and a portion is missing. Of over 300,000 clones listed, approximately 85% are singletons. Recruits, aged roughly 18 to 90 years, lived in 24 US areas. Clinical histories supplied by participants themselves formed the basis of cohort assignment. Recovery meant two consecutive negative NP/OP PCR tests, professional clearance, or resolved symptoms. The TCR sequence derives from a man aged 25 to 45 who had recovered from COVID-19. The sequenced sample consisted of PBMCs or T cells enriched from blood (not recorded which).

CDR3 coding DNA: TGTGCCAGCAGTGATACAGGGGGCCCTTATAATTCACCCCTCCACTTT. This sequence encodes CASSDTGGPYNSPLHF. This chain uses TRBV27 with TRBJ1-6; 9 positions agree with TRBD1. CDR1 MNHEY and CDR2 SMNVEV come from the germline V gene (reference sequence). The CDR3 consists of 16 residues. Unmatched junction bases numbered 6, after V lost 5 bases and J lost 4 bases.